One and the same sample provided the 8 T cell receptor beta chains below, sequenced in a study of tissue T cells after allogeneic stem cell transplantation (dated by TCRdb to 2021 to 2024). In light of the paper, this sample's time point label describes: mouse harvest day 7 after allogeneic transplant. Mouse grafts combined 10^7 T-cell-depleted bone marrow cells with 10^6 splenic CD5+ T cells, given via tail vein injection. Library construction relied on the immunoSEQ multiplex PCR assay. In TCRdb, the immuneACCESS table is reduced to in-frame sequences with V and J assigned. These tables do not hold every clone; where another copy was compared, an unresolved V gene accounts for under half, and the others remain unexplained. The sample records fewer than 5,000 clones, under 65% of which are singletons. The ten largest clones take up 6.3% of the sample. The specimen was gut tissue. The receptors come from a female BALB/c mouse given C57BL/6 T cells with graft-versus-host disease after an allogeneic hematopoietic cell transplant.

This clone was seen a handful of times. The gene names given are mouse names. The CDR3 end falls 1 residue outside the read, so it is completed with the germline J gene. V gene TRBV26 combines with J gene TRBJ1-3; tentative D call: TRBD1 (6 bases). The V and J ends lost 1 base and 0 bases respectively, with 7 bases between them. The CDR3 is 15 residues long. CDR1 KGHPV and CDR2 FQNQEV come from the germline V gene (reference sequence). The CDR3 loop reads CASSLWTVSGNTLYF. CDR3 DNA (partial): TGTGCCAGCAGTCTGTGGACAGTTTCTGGAAATACGCTCTAT.

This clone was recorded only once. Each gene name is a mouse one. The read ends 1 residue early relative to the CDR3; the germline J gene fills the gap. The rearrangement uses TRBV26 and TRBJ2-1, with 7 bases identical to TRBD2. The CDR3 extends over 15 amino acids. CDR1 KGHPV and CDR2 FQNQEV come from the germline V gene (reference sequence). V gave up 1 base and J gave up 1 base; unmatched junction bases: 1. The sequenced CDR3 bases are TGTGCCAGCAGTCTGTGGGGGGGGAACTATGCTGAGCAGTTC. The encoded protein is CASSLWGGNYAEQF. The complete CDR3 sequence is CASSLWGGNYAEQFF.

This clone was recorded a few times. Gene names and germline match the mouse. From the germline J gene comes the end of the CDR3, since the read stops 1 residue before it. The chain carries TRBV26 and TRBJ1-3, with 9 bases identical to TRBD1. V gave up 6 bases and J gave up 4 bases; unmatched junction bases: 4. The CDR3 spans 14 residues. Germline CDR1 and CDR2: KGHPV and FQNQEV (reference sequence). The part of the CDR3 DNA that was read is TGTGCCAGCAGCAGGGACAGGGTCGGAAATACGCTCTAT. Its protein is CASSRDRVGNTLY. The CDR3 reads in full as CASSRDRVGNTLYF. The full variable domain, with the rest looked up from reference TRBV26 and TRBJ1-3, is NSKVIQTPRYLVKGQGQKAKMRCIPEKGHPVVFWYQQNKNNEFKFLINFQNQEVLQQIDMTEKRFSAECPSNSPCSLEIQSSEAGDSALYLCASSRDRVGNTLYFGEGSRLIVV.

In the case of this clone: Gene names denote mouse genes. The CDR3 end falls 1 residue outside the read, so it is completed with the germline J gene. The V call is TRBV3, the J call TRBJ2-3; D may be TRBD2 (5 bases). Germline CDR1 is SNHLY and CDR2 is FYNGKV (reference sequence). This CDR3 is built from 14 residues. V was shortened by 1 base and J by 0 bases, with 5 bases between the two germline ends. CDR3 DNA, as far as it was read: TGTGCCAGCAGCTTAGTGGGGAGTGCAGAAACGCTGTAT. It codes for CASSLVGSAETLY. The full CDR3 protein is CASSLVGSAETLYF.

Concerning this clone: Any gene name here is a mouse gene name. The CDR3 DNA, read in part, is TGTGCTAGCAGTGGGGGGAACTATGCTGAGCAGTTC. This encodes CASSGGNYAEQF. The whole CDR3 sequence reads CASSGGNYAEQFF. V is TRBV29 and J is TRBJ2-1, with D perhaps TRBD2 (6 bases). Coverage ceases 1 residue before the CDR3 finishes, and the germline J gene fills in the end. Germline V lookup: CDR1 MSHET, CDR2 SYDVDS. The CDR3 is made up of 13 amino acids. The V end lost 5 bases, the J end lost 1 base, and 6 bases lay between the germline ends.

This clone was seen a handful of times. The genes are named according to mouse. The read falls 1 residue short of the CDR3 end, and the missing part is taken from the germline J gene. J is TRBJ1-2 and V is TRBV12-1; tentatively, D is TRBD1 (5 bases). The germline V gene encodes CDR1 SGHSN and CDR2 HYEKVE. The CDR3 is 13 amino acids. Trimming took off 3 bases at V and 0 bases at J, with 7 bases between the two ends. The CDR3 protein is CASSWGANSDYTF. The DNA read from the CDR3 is TGTGCCAGCTCTTGGGGGGCAAACTCCGACTACACC. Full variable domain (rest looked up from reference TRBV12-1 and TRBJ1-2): DSGVVQSPRHIIKEKGGRSVLTCIPISGHSNVVWYQQTLGKELKFLIQHYEKVERDKGFLPSRFSVQQFDDYHSEMNMSALELEDSAMYFCASSWGANSDYTFGSGTRLLVI.

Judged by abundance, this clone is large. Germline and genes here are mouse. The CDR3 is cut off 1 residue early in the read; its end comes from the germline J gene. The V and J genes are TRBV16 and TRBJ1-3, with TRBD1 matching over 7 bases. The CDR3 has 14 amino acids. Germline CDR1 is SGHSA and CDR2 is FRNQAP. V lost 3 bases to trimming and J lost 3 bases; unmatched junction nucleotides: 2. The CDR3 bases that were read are TGTGCAAGCAGCTTTACAGGGGTTGGAAATACGCTCTAT. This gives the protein CASSFTGVGNTLY. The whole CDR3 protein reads CASSFTGVGNTLYF.

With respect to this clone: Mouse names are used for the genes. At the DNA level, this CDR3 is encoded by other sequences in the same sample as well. The CDR3 bases that were read are TGTGGTGCTAGGGGCTGGGGGGGTGTACAAAACACCTTGTAC. It translates to CGARGWGGVQNTLY. The whole CDR3 region reads CGARGWGGVQNTLYF. The V gene is TRBV20, the J gene TRBJ2-4; 9 bases are a match to TRBD2. The DNA ends 1 residue before the CDR3 does, and the rest of the CDR3 is filled in from the germline J gene. The CDR3 contains 15 residues. Trimming took 1 base from V and 3 from J; bases not matched to a gene: 5. CDR1 is GFQATS, CDR2 STVNSAI, per germline.